This record covers a single TCR beta chain. The antigen is undetermined. PCR was performed using 60 Vbeta and 13 Jbeta primers. Sequencing was performed with immunoSEQ multiplex PCR; in TCRdb, only in-frame clones are kept and a portion is missing. The sample yields about 170,000 clones, 80% to 90% seen once. V was clipped by 5 bases and J by 4 bases, with 18 bases between them. The CDR3 sequence is 15 residues long. CDR1 is MNHNS and CDR2 is SASEGT in the germline V gene. The data were obtained in a study of cytomegalovirus exposure and HLA in healthy donors. Points from the study as a whole: Later work found most CMV-associated TCR beta chains apparently HLA-restricted.

Input material: PBMCs. The genes are TRBV6-1 and TRBJ2-7; D is perhaps TRBD1 (5 bases). The origin of this receptor is a woman in her late teens or twenties in good health and CMV-seronegative. This chain's CDR3 is CASSMSDRLGYEQYF. CDR3 nucleotides: TGTGCCAGCAGTATGTCCGACAGACTGGGTTACGAGCAGTACTTC.